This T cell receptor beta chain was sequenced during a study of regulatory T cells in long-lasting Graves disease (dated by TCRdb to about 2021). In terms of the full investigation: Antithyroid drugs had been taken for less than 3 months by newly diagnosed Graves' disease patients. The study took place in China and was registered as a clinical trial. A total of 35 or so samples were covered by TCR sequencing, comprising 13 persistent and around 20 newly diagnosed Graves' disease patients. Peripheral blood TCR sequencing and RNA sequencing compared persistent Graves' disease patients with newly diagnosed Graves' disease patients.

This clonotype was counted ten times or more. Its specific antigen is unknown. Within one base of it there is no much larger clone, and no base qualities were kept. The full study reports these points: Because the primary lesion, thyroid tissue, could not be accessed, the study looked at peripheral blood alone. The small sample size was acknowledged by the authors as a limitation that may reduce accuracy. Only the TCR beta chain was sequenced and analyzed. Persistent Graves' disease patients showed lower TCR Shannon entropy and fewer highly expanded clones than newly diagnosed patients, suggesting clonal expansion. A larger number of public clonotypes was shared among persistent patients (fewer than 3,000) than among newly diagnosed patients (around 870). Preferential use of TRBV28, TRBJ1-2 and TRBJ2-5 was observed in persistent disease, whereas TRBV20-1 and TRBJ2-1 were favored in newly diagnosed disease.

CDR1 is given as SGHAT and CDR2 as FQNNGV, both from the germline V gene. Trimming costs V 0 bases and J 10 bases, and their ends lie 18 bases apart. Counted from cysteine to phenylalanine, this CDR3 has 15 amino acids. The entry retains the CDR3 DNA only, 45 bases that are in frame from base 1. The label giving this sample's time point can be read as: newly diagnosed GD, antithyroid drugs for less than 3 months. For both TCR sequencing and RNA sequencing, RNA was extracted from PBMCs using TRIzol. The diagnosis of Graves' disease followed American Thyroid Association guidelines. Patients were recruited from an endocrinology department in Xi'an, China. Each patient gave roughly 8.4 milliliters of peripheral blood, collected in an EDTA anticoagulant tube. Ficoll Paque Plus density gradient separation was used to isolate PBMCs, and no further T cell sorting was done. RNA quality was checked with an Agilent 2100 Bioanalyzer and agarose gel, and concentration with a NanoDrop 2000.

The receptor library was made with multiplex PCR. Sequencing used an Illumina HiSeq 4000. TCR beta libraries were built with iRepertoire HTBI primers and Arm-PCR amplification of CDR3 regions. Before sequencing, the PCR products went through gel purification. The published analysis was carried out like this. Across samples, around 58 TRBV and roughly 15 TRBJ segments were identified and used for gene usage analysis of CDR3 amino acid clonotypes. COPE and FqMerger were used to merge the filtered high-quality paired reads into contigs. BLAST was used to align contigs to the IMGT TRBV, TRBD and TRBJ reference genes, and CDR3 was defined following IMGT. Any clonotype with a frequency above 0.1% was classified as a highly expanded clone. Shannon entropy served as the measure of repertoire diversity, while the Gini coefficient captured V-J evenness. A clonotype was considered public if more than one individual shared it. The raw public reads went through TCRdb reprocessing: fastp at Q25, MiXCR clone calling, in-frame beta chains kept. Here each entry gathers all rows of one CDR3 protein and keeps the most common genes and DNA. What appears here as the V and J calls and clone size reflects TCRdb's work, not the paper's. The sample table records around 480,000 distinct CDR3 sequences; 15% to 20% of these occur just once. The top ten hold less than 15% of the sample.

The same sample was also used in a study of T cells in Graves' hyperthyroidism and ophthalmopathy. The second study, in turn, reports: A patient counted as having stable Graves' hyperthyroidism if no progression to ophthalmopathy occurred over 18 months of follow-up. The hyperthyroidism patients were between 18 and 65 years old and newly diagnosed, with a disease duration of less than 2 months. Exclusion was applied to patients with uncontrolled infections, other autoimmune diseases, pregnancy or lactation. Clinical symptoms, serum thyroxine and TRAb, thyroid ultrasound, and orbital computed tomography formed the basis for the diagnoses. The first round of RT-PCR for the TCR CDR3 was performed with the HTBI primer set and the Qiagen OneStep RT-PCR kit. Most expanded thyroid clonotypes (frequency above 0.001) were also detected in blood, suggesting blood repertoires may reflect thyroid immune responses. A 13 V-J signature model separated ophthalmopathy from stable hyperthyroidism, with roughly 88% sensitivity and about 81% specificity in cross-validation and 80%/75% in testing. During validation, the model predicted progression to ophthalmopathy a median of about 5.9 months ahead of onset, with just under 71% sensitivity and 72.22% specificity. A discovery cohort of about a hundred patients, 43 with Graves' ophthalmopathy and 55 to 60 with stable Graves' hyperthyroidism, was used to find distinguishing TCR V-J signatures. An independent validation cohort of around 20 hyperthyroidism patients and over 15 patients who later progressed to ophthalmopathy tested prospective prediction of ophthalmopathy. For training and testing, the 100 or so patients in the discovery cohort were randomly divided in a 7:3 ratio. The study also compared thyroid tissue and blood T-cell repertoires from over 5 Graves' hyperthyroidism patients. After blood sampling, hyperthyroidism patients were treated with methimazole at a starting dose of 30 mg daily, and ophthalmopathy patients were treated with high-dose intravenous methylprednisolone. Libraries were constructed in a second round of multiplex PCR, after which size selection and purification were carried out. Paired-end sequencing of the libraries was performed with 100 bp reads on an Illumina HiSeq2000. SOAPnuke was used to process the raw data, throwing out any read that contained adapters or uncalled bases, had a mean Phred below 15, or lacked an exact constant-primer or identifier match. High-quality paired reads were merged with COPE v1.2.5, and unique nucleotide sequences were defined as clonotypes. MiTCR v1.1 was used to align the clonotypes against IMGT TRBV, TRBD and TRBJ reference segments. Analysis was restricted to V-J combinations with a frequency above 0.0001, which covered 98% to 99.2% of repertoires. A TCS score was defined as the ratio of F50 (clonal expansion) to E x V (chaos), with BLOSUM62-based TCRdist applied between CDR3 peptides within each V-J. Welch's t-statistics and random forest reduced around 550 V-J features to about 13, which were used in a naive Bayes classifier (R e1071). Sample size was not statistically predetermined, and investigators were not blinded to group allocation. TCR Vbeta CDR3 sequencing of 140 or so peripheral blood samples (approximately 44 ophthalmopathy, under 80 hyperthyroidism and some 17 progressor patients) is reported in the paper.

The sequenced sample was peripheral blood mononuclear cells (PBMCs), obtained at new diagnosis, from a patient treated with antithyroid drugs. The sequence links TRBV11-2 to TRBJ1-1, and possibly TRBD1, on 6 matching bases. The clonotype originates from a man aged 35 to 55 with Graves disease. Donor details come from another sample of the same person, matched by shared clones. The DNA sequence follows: TGTGCCAGCAGCTTAGACGCTGGACGACAGGCGAGAGCTTTCTTT. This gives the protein CASSLDAGRQARAFF.